The sequence of this T cell receptor beta chain was determined in a study of beta chain features in type 1 diabetes. Regarding the study as a whole: There was a moderate but significant shortening of TCRB CDR3s in all four CD4+ subsets of Type 1 diabetes patients.

Expressed TCRB transcripts were sequenced because the isolated RNA had all been reverse transcribed beforehand. Sequenced by immunoSEQ multiplex PCR; TCRdb stores in-frame clones only, minus some. The sample carries about 710,000 clones, about an eighth recorded once. The CDR3 is made up of 14 amino acids. Germline-derived CDR1 and CDR2 are SGHRS and YFSETQ. The ends were cut back, 2 bases at V and 1 base at J, with 9 bases in the middle. Details on this clone: Its target is unknown.

The specimen was naive CD4+ T cells from blood. The V call is TRBV5-1, the J call TRBJ1-1, with D unresolved. This clonotype was obtained from a man younger than 35 with type 1 diabetes. The CDR3 nucleotides read TGCGCCAGCAGCTTTGACGGAGCGAACACTGAAGCTTTCTTT. It translates to CASSFDGANTEAFF. Looking up the rest from reference TRBV5-1 and TRBJ1-1 gives the full variable domain: KAGVTQTPRYLIKTRGQQVTLSCSPISGHRSVSWYQQTPGQGLQFLFEYFSETQRNKGNFPGRFSGRQFSNSRSEMNVSTLELGDSALYLCASSFDGANTEAFFGQGTRLTVV.